This record looks at one T cell receptor beta chain sequence and its context. Its antigen remains unidentified. The sample comes from a study of cytomegalovirus exposure and HLA in healthy donors. The study's findings and limits: V- and J-gene trimming of TCR beta was linked (in a later analysis) to a missense DCLRE1C variant.

The germline gives CDR1 ENHRY, CDR2 SYGVKD. This CDR3 is 15 amino acids long. Primers for the PCR totalled 60 Vbeta and 13 Jbeta. Produced via immunoSEQ multiplex PCR; TCRdb's table is partial and in-frame only. The table lists around 150,000 clones, around 77% of them singletons, with over 1.3% in the top ten. The J gene is TRBJ2-5, the V gene TRBV10-3; 8 bases align to TRBD1. The better agreement between TRBJ2-7 and the DNA end casts doubt on the J call. The sequenced sample was PBMCs. The receptor was derived from a man aged 55-75 years in good health and CMV-seronegative. The CDR3 is CAISKSGQGDYEQYF. In nucleotides, the CDR3 is TGTGCCATCAGTAAATCTGGACAGGGCGACTACGAGCAGTACTTC.